This T cell receptor beta chain emerged from a study of human CD8 memory T cell subsets. Production of TCR beta libraries used UMI-labeled 5' RACE as the method. TCRdb re-called the 5' RACE reads; one entry per CDR3 protein, DNA not given. Its listing shows fewer than 20,000 distinct CDR3 sequences. PBMC were obtained from the buffy coats of healthy donors. Negative magnetic separation enriched total CD8+ T cells. Details on this clonotype: Its antigen is undetermined.

The CDR3 sequence is 11 residues long. Germline CDR1 SQVTM, CDR2 ANQGSEA. Study results and caveats: Effector memory cells lacked the similarly high diversity that stem-like memory and precursor exhausted T cells had. Stem-like memory T cell repertoires seemed more diverse than precursor exhausted ones by Chao1 estimates.

The source material was CD8+ T cells from PBMCs. This receptor was identified in a human donor in good health. The V call is TRBV29-1, the J call TRBJ2-7. CDR3 region: CSVVVAREQYF.